This TCR beta chain emerged from a study of cytomegalovirus exposure and HLA in healthy donors. Study-wide results and limits: The study had only CMV serostatus as immune exposure information. Earlier results showed most TCR beta V segments being productive about 87% or about 30% of the time. Some TCR beta chains (roughly 160 of them) were listed as cytomegalovirus-associated.

This PCR relied on a set of 60 Vbeta primers and 13 Jbeta primers. Libraries were prepared by immunoSEQ multiplex PCR; TCRdb keeps only in-frame clonotypes and omits some of them. Here the sample table reports tens of thousands of clones. The donors (healthy individuals) were bone marrow donors. On this clone: The antigen is not known.

V was pared by 5 bases and J by 5 bases, with 7 bases between. The CDR3 is 11 residues long. Germline-derived CDR1 and CDR2 are SGHNT and YENEEA. The genes are TRBV11-3 and TRBJ2-7, with a weak D call TRBD2 (5 bases). Input material: PBMCs. The sequence was obtained from a woman aged 55-69 years in good health and CMV-seropositive. As DNA, the CDR3 is TGTGCCAGCAGCCCCGGGAACGAGCAGTACTTC. It encodes CASSPGNEQYF. Looking up the rest from reference TRBV11-3 and TRBJ2-7 gives the full variable domain: EAGVVQSPRYKIIEKKQPVAFWCNPISGHNTLYWYLQNLGQGPELLIRYENEEAVDDSQLPKDRFSAERLKGVDSTLKIQPAELGDSAVYLCASSPGNEQYFGPGTRLTVT.